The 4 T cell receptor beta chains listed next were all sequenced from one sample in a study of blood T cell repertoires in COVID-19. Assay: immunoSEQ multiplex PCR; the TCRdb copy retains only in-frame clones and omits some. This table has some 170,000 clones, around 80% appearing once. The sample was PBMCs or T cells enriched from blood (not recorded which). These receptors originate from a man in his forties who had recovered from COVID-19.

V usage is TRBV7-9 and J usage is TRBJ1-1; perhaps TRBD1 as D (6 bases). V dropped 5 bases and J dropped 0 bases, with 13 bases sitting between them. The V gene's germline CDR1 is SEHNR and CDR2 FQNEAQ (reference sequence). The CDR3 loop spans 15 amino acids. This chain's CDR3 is CASSLYGQMNTEAFF. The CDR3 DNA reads TGTGCCAGCAGCCTATACGGACAGATGAACACTGAAGCTTTCTTT.

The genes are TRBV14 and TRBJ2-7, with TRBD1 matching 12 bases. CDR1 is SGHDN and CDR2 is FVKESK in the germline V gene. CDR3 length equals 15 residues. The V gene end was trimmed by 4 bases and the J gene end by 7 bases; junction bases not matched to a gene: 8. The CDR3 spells CASSPAGTGGREQYV. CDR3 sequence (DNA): TGTGCCAGCAGCCCTGCCGGGACAGGGGGCCGGGAGCAGTACGTC.

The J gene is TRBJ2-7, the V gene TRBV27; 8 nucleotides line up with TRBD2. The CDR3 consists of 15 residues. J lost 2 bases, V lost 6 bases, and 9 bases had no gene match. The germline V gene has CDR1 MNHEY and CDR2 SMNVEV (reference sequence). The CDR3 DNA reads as TGTGCCAGCAGCATTCTTAGCGGGGACCCCTACGAGCAGTACTTC. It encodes CASSILSGDPYEQYF.

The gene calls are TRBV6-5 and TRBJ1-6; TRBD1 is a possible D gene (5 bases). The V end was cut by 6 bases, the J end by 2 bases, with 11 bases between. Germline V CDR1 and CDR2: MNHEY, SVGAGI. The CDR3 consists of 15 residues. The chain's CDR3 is CASSPDSTYNSPLHF. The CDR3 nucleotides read TGTGCCAGCAGCCCCGACAGCACCTATAATTCACCCCTCCACTTT.